This T cell receptor (beta chain) was identified during a study of shared clonotypes between healthy human individuals. Clones were sequenced by immunoSEQ multiplex PCR, and TCRdb holds only the in-frame ones, with some missing. The sample holds around 300,000 clones, around 90% seen once. Healthy and HIV-negative, the adult donors had no recent acute infections or vaccinations. About this clone itself: What it binds is not known.

Study conclusions and caveats: Sharing across several donors was seen in roughly 5% of naive CD4 clonotypes. Sequencing depth was predicted to influence how clonotypes are shared among donors. Sampling used blood alone; tissue repertoires probably differ.

The V and J ends lost 2 bases and 7 bases, in that order; junction bases with no gene match: 11. Germline-derived CDR1 and CDR2 are LNHDA and SQIVND (reference sequence). The CDR3 contains 17 residues. This receptor was taken from a man aged 18 to 29 in good health. The material sequenced was memory CD8+ T cells sorted from blood. The sample's subset: CD45RO+ cells pooled with CCR7-negative TemRA cells. V is TRBV19 and J is TRBJ1-6; 7 nucleotides agree with TRBD1. The CDR3 nucleotides read TGTGCCAGTAGTATAAGGTGGTTGGACAGGCGGAATTCACCCCTCCACTTT. Its translation is CASSIRWLDRRNSPLHF.